The sequence of this T cell receptor beta chain was determined in a study of shared clonotypes between healthy human individuals. Looking at the study overall: The study enrolled a couple of women and a few men aged 18 to 49.

As regards this clone: Other DNA sequences from this sample encode an identical CDR3 as well.

Healthy and HIV-negative, the adult donors had no recent acute infections or vaccinations. Per germline, CDR1 MDHEN and CDR2 SYDVKM. The CDR3 runs 15 residues. V lost 6 bases and J lost 6, with 17 bases in between. Across several immunoSEQ plates, the genomic DNA of each subset was split evenly. Sequencing was performed with immunoSEQ multiplex PCR; in TCRdb, only in-frame clones are kept and a portion is missing. The table records fewer than 500,000 clones, around 79% of them present only once. What was sequenced was PBMCs. This clonotype originated in a woman aged 40 to 50 in good health. Some clones in this sample may be carry-over from other donors' samples. The V gene is TRBV28, the J gene TRBJ1-4; D not resolved. CDR3 loop: CASSLEVGFYEKLFF. The CDR3 DNA reads TGTGCCAGCAGCCTCGAAGTGGGCTTTTATGAAAAACTGTTTTTT.